This TCR beta chain comes out of a study of shared clonotypes between healthy human individuals (TCRdb year 2020). Regarding the complete study: The cohort comprised two women and a few men aged 18 to 49 years. To increase sequencing depth and limit assay-specific biases, TCR repertoire library preparation and sequencing were carried out by different laboratories using diverse techniques. For each donor, three plates each were used for CD4 naive and CD4 memory, two plates were used for CD8 naive, and one plate was used for CD8 memory. Each donor's leukapheresis produced roughly between roughly 0.85 and 10 billion PBMCs. Blood TCR repertoires of about five healthy adults were deeply sequenced to estimate repertoire size and the extent of clonotype sharing between individuals. Study-wide findings and limitations: Because the study included a small number of donors, the genetic and exposure-history diversity represented was limited. Naive subsets generally had larger estimated clonotype richness than memory subsets. Sampling was limited to blood, and TCR repertoires in tissue likely differ from TCR repertoires in blood. Even with the large sequencing depth, rarefaction of the sorted-subset datasets indicated that sequencing was incomplete. Sharing across a handful of donors was observed for about 4.8% of naive CD4, 3% to 4% of naive CD8, roughly 2.3% of memory CD4, and 0.4% of memory CD8 clonotypes. Pairwise subsampling indicated that sequencing depth was expected to affect the degree of clonotype sharing among donors. Higher generation probabilities were observed for clonotypes shared by all four sorted-subset donors than for non-shared clonotypes.

Using the deep immunoSEQ assay, multiplex PCR amplified TCR CDR3 regions from genomic DNA. Extracted genomic DNA from each cell subset was spread evenly across all wells of several immunoSEQ 96-well plates, with each plate serving as a replicate. For sorted subsets, 150 to 250 ng of genomic DNA, equivalent to 25,000 to 35,000 T cell genomes, went into each replicate PCR. Purified libraries were quantified with a Qubit 3.0 fluorometer, sized on a Bioanalyzer 2100, and re-quantified with the KAPA Library Quantification kit. Every immunoSEQ 96-well plate was sequenced on a separate single-read 150-cycle Illumina NextSeq 550 flow cell. Per the source publication's procedure: The immunoSEQ output contained only junctional sequences without quality scores, so filtering could not match that applied to full-length reads. To assign V/J genes and CDR3, sequences were annotated against IMGT germline references using PyIR, a Python wrapper for IgBLAST v1.9. Any read was removed if the V/J assignment was weak (E-value above 1e-6), the CDR3 was missing, or the read contained stop codons, out-of-frame junctions, or ambiguous translated residues. A V3J clonotype was defined by an identical inferred V gene, J gene, and CDR3 amino acid sequence. Percentage overlap between repertoires was computed as shared unique clonotypes divided by the size of the smaller repertoire. Three approaches were used to assess repertoire richness: RTK rarefaction, the Chao1 estimator, and Recon v2.1 estimates of unobserved clonotypes. OLGA was used to compute generation probabilities for all TCRbeta clonotypes that the gDNA method yielded from a handful of donors. The immuneACCESS repertoire file appears here via TCRdb, limited to in-frame rearrangements. These files lack a portion of the clones; in checked studies, under half of the deficit traces to unresolved V genes, and the cause of the others is not known. That table is the source of V, J and clone size, and D and trimming were worked out from the DNA. The sample data list some 2.4 million clones, and 80% to 95% of these were observed just once. Around 0.37% of the sample belongs to the ten largest clones.

Of note for this clone: Its antigen has not been determined. It has no much larger one-base neighbor in the sample; base qualities were not kept. Other DNA sequences from this sample encode an identical CDR3 as well.

The CDR3 measures 14 amino acids from cysteine to phenylalanine. Left in the record is the CDR3 DNA by itself, 42 bases read in frame from the first base. The junction shows trimming of 1 base on V and 2 bases on J, and the gene matches do not reach 0 bases of it. CDR1 and CDR2 (SEHNR, FQNEAQ) derive from the germline V gene (reference sequence). The donors were healthy, HIV-negative adults with no recently reported acute infections or vaccinations. All donors were Caucasian adults living in Nashville, Tennessee, USA. CD4+ T cells were enriched by magnetic negative selection, after which naive cells were positively selected on CD45RA and the negative fraction was taken as the memory subset. After blood collection by leukapheresis, PBMCs were isolated using Ficoll-Histopaque density gradient centrifugation and then cryopreserved in the vapor phase of liquid nitrogen. Purity and quantity of every magnetically sorted T cell population were checked by analytical flow cytometry. Each sorted fraction had its genomic DNA isolated and then quantified by UV absorbance on a Nanodrop 2000c.

The receptor chain draws on TRBV7-9 and TRBJ2-7; 9 bases in the junction line up with TRBD1. The sequencing input was naive CD4+ T cells from PBMCs. The label giving this sample's cell subset or site can be read as: CD45RA+ positively selected. The clonotype comes from a man younger than 30 in good health. Some clones in this sample may be carry-over from other donors' samples. This receptor has the CDR3 CASSLGQGAYEQYF. In nucleotide form, the sequence is TGTGCCAGCAGCTTAGGACAGGGGGCCTACGAGCAGTACTTC.